The next 8 T cell receptor beta chains were all read from a single sample in a study of molecular identifiers for immune sequencing clone quantification. TCRdb itself ran the PCR reads through MiXCR, one entry per CDR3 protein. The sample has just under 65,000 distinct CDR3 sequences, around a sixth seen once. The sample consisted of naive CD8+ T cells from blood, with Jurkat cell RNA spiked in. This sample's subset: FACS-sorted CD8+CD4-CCR7+CD45RA+ naive T cells. Receptors originate from a human donor in good health. Some libraries in this study had Jurkat cell RNA spiked in.

This clonotype was counted many times. This rearrangement joins TRBV5-6 to TRBJ2-7, with D unresolved. Between the trimmed V and J ends, which lost 4 bases and 0 bases, there was a span of 14 bases. Germline V gives CDR1 SGHDT, CDR2 YYEEEE. The CDR3 spans 15 residues. This CDR3 is CASSLKIQSSYEQYF. CDR3 bases: TGTGCCAGCAGCCTAAAGATACAGAGCTCCTACGAGCAGTACTTC.

This clonotype showed up many times. The chain combines TRBV20-1 with TRBJ2-1; TRBD2 aligns across 8 bases. Germline values: CDR1 DFQATT, CDR2 SNEGSKA (reference sequence). CDR3 length equals 14 residues. The trim removed 3 bases at V and 1 base at J, leaving 2 bases unmatched. This CDR3 is CSASSGISYNEQFF. The CDR3 DNA is TGCAGTGCTAGTAGCGGGATATCCTACAATGAGCAGTTCTTC.

This clonotype has a handful of counts. Since a much larger clone is just one base distant, this may be a read error. This chain links TRBV19 with TRBJ2-2; tentative D call: TRBD2 (5 bases). The CDR3 covers 15 residues. The V end was cut by 4 bases, the J end by 5 bases, with 14 bases between. Germline V gene lookup returns CDR1 LNHDA and CDR2 SQIVND (reference sequence). Here the CDR3 reads CASSTGIVTTGELFF. For the CDR3, the DNA is TGTGCCAGTAGTACCGGGATAGTTACGACCGGGGAGCTGTTTTTT.

CDR3 DNA sequence: TGTGCCTGGAGTGTATCAGGGGCCACTGAAGCTTTCTTT. It specifies CAWSVSGATEAFF. V and J are TRBV30 and TRBJ1-1, with D possibly TRBD1 on 6 matching bases. Deletions cut 0 bases from V and 4 bases from J, with 9 bases between. This CDR3 is 13 amino acids long. Per germline, CDR1 GTSNPN and CDR2 SVGIG (reference sequence).

This clonotype was counted at least ten times. The chain combines TRBV10-3 with TRBJ2-1, with 9 bases identical to TRBD2. Trimming cost V 10 bases and J 4 bases; bases outside gene matches: 11. Germline CDR1 and CDR2: ENHRY and SYGVKD. This CDR3 is built from 15 residues. The CDR3: CANLRAGGTYNEQFF. CDR3 nucleotide sequence: TGTGCCAACTTAAGAGCGGGAGGTACTTACAATGAGCAGTTCTTC.

The chain links TRBV12-3 or TRBV12-4 to TRBJ1-2; tentatively, D is TRBD1 (5 bases). The CDR3 covers 11 residues. Trimming pared 3 bases from V and 6 bases from J, leaving 5 bases between. Here the CDR3 reads CASSFRDGYTF. In DNA, the CDR3 is TGTGCCAGCAGTTTCAGGGATGGCTACACCTTC.

On this clonotype itself: Being one base from a much bigger clone, this may be a read error. This rearrangement joins TRBV19 to TRBJ2-7; D is unresolved. The CDR3 consists of 11 residues. Trimming cost V 5 bases and J 5 bases, with 7 bases left between them. Germline CDR1 is LNHDA and CDR2 is SQIVND (reference sequence). CDR3 sequence reads: CASSEDHEQYF. CDR3 nucleotides: TGTGCCAGTAGTGAAGACCACGAGCAGTACTTC.

Of note for this clonotype: With a much larger clone just one base away, this may be a read error. The genes are TRBV11-2 and TRBJ2-1, with 7 positions matching TRBD2. After removal of 4 bases from V and 6 bases from J, the junction contained 9 bases not matched to a gene. The CDR3 loop spans 15 amino acids. CDR1 and CDR2 from the germline V gene are SGHAT and FQNNGV. Here the CDR3 reads CASSSLAVVGNEQFF. CDR3 DNA: TGTGCCAGCAGCTCCCTAGCGGTAGTGGGCAATGAGCAGTTCTTC.